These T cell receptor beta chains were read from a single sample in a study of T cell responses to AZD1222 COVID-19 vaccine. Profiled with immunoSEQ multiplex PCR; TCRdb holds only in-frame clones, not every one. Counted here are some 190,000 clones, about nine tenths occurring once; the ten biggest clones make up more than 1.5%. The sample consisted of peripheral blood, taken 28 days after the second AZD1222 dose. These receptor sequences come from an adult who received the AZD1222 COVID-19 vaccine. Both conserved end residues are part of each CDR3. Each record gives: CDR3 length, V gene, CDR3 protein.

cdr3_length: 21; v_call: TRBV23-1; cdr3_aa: CASSQPGSSRTSGSSTDTQYF
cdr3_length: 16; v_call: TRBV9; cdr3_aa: CASSVGTSGSTDTQYF
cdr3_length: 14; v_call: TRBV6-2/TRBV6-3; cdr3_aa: CASSSGSTNYGYTF
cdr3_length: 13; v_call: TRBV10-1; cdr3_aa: CASQPGDSVEQYF
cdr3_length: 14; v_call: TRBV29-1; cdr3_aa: CSVPGPQGQETQYF
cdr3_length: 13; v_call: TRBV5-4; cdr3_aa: CASSSGQGNGYTF
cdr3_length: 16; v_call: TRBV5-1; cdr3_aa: CASSLLPGQGNQPQHF
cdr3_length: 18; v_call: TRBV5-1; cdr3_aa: CASSDRRVSAATYNEQFF
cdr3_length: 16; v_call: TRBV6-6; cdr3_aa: CASSYSIGSTRETQYF
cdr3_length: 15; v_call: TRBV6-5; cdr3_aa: CASRPGQGRTYGYTF
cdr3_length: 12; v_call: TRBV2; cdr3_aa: CASSDQNYGYTF
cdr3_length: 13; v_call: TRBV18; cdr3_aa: CASSTGGGTEAFF
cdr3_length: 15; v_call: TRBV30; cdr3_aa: CAWTVGAFSNQPQHF
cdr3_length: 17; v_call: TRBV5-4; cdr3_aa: CASSSPPDRGDTGELFF
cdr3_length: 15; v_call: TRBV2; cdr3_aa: CATPTGTSSGNTIYF
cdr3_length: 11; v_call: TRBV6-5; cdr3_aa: CASSYFGQQYF
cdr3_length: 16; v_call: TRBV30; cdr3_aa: CAWSRSRGLAGIEQYF
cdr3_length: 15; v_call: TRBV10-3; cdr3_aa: CAIRPGQGSYNEQFF
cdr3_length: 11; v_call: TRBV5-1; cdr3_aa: CATRYNSPLHF
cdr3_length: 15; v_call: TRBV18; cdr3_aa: CASSRSGGGNTEAFF
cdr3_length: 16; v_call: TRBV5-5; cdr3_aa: CASSWGNRDSNEKLFF
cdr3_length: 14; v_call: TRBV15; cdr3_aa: CATSRSTGNSPLHF
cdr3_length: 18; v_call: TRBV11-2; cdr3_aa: CASSLGGTSGSSPYEQYF
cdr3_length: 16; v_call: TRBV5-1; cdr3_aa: CASSLGAEGRGNTIYF
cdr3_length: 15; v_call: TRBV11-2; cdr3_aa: CASSQPGGATDTQYF